The next 29 T cell receptor beta chains were all read from a single sample in a study of blood T cell repertoires in COVID-19. Assay used: immunoSEQ multiplex PCR; TCRdb lists only in-frame clones, some missing. Of a few hundred thousand clones listed, around nine tenths were seen once; the top ten hold around 7.5%. Sample: peripheral blood. The receptors come from a woman aged 60 to 75 with COVID-19, enrolled during active disease.

This clone was found once. The CDR3 sequence: CATSAPTGAGQETQYF. In nucleotides, the CDR3 is TGTGCCACCAGTGCCCCTACAGGGGCGGGACAAGAGACCCAGTACTTC. The V gene is TRBV24-1, the J gene TRBJ2-5, with D possibly matching TRBD1 (7 bases). Germline values: CDR1 KGHDR, CDR2 SFDVKD. V was clipped by 5 bases and J by 2 bases, with 17 bases between them. The CDR3 sequence is 16 residues long.

The gene calls are TRBV19 and TRBJ2-2, with D possibly TRBD2 on 6 matching bases. From germline, CDR1 is LNHDA and CDR2 SQIVND (reference sequence). This CDR3 comprises 13 residues. V shed 10 bases and J shed 1 base, with 10 bases lying between them. CDR3 bases: TGTGCCATTTCGGGACTGAACACCGGGGAGCTGTTTTTT. Its translation is CAISGLNTGELFF.

V usage is TRBV9 and J usage is TRBJ2-3, with TRBD2 as a possible D gene (5 bases). The germline V gene has CDR1 SGDLS and CDR2 YYNGEE. The CDR3 is 16 residues long. V shed 1 base and J shed 5 bases, with 17 bases lying between them. The CDR3 is CASSVQHGEKGDTQYF. The CDR3 coding sequence is TGTGCCAGCAGCGTACAGCATGGGGAGAAGGGAGATACGCAGTATTTT.

This chain links TRBV6-5 with TRBJ1-6; perhaps TRBD1 as D (6 bases). Germline loops: CDR1 MNHEY, CDR2 SVGAGI. Trimming cost V 6 bases and J 8 bases, with 8 bases left between them. There are 12 residues in the CDR3. The CDR3 here is CASREGDSPLHF. Written as DNA, the CDR3 is TGTGCCAGCAGAGAGGGGGATTCACCCCTCCACTTT.

This chain links TRBV19 with TRBJ1-1; 9 bases line up with TRBD1. The CDR3 is made up of 13 amino acids. The ends lost 5 bases at V and 8 bases at J; junction bases unmatched: 6. The germline V gene encodes CDR1 LNHDA and CDR2 SQIVND (reference sequence). CDR3: CASSPGQGLEAFF. The DNA for the CDR3 is TGTGCCAGTAGTCCGGGACAGGGCCTCGAAGCTTTCTTT.

The rearrangement uses TRBV7-6 and TRBJ2-1; a possible D gene is TRBD1 (6 bases). The CDR3 extends over 17 amino acids. V shed 2 bases and J shed 0 bases, with 14 bases lying between them. Germline V gives CDR1 SGHVS, CDR2 FNYEAQ. The CDR3 region is CASSLPLGGSSYNEQFF. The CDR3 DNA follows: TGTGCCAGCAGCTTACCTTTAGGGGGAAGCTCCTACAATGAGCAGTTCTTC.

This clone was observed a single time. V is TRBV18 and J is TRBJ2-2; 8 nucleotides align to TRBD1. Trimming took 2 bases from V and 4 from J; bases not matched to a gene: 3. Per germline, CDR1 KGHSH and CDR2 LQKENI. CDR3 length: 15 amino acids. This CDR3 reads CASSPMTGATGELFF. CDR3 nucleotide sequence: TGTGCCAGCTCACCAATGACAGGGGCCACCGGGGAGCTGTTTTTT.

Remarks on this clone: Other nucleotide sequences from this sample produce the same CDR3. J is TRBJ2-5 and V is TRBV7-3; 15 bases match TRBD2. The CDR3 is 16 residues long. Losses at the gene ends were 5 bases for V and 2 bases for J; bases not matched to a gene: 3. Per the germline V gene, CDR1 is SGHTA and CDR2 is FQGTGA. CDR3 region: CASSPGLAGGQETQYF. The CDR3, as DNA: TGTGCCAGCAGCCCGGGACTAGCGGGGGGACAAGAGACCCAGTACTTC.

This chain joins TRBV7-2 and TRBJ2-5; D unclear. Germline V gene data show CDR1 as SGHTA and CDR2 as FQGNSA. With 5 bases removed from V and 4 bases from J, the gap between germline ends came to 11 bases. The CDR3 extends over 13 amino acids. CDR3 sequence: CASSMEPPETQYF. In nucleotides, the CDR3 is TGTGCCAGCAGCATGGAGCCCCCAGAGACCCAGTACTTC.

This clone was counted a single time. This specimen includes other DNA sequences encoding the same CDR3. The chain is built from TRBV9 and TRBJ2-5, with a possible D match to TRBD2 (7 bases). Trimming cost V 0 bases and J 2 bases, with 11 bases left between them. The CDR3 loop spans 15 amino acids. The germline V gene encodes CDR1 SGDLS and CDR2 YYNGEE. The CDR3 region is CASSVAAGAQETQYF. CDR3 nucleotide sequence: TGTGCCAGCAGCGTAGCTGCGGGGGCTCAAGAGACCCAGTACTTC.

The V call is TRBV3-1 (or the pseudogene TRBV3-2), the J call TRBJ2-1; D is unresolved. V was pared by 0 bases and J by 0 bases, with 6 bases between. This CDR3 region has 15 residues. Germline-derived CDR1 and CDR2 are LGHDT and YNNKEL (reference sequence). The CDR3 sequence is CASSQDGSSYNEQFF. As DNA, the CDR3 is TGTGCCAGCAGCCAAGACGGTAGCTCCTACAATGAGCAGTTCTTC.

V usage is TRBV18 and J usage is TRBJ2-5; TRBD1 agrees at 10 bases. In germline, CDR1 is KGHSH, CDR2 LQKENI. V dropped 5 bases and J dropped 4; count of bases not matched to a gene: 7. There are 15 residues in the CDR3. The CDR3 region is CASSATGGLRETQYF. The CDR3 region has the DNA TGTGCCAGCTCAGCGACAGGGGGCTTAAGAGAGACCCAGTACTTC.

The chain employs TRBV7-2 and TRBJ2-7; TRBD1 matches 7 bases. The CDR3 has 14 residues. The J segment lost 3 bases and the V segment lost 4 bases, leaving 6 bases of the junction unmatched. Germline V gene data show CDR1 as SGHTA and CDR2 as FQGNSA. The DNA for the CDR3 is TGTGCCAGCAGCTCTATGGGACAGAGCTACGAGCAGTACTTC. Translating it yields CASSSMGQSYEQYF.

A single count supports this clone. The chain combines TRBV7-9 with TRBJ2-2; tentatively, D is TRBD1 (6 bases). Trimming shortened V by 7 bases and J by 6 bases, and 15 bases separated the two germline ends. Germline V CDR1 and CDR2: SEHNR, FQNEAQ (reference sequence). The CDR3 totals 14 residues. In DNA form, the CDR3 reads TGTGCCAGCATCCCAGACAGGTTTTCCGGGGAGCTGTTTTTT. It is translated as CASIPDRFSGELFF.

This clone has only a few counts. The rearrangement links TRBV7-8 to TRBJ1-2; D not resolved. CDR1 is SGHVS, CDR2 FQNEAQ, per germline. Trimming shortened V by 4 bases and J by 11 bases, and 20 bases separated the two germline ends. The CDR3 consists of 14 residues. The CDR3 reads CASSSGGYSLPYTF. The CDR3 DNA is TGTGCCAGCAGCTCGGGAGGCTACAGTCTCCCGTACACCTTC.

The V call is TRBV4-1, the J call TRBJ2-3, with 8 bases matching TRBD1. Per the germline V gene, CDR1 is MGHRA and CDR2 is YSYEKL. The CDR3 extends over 16 amino acids. V was clipped by 3 bases and J by 0 bases; unmatched bases: 5. The CDR3 bases are TGCGCCAGCAGCCAGATGACAGGGGCTAGCACAGATACGCAGTATTTT. It translates to CASSQMTGASTDTQYF.

The chain employs TRBV18 and TRBJ2-3; TRBD1 matches at 9 bases. This CDR3 region has 15 residues. Germline trimming cut 3 bases from V and 1 base from J; bases unmatched to any gene: 2. Germline V gene lookup returns CDR1 KGHSH and CDR2 LQKENI. CDR3 bases: TGTGCCAGCTCACCGACAGGGGGAGGCACAGATACGCAGTATTTT. Translated: CASSPTGGGTDTQYF.

The gene calls are TRBV27 and TRBJ2-7, with TRBD2 identical over 7 bases. Looked up from germline, CDR1 is MNHEY and CDR2 is SMNVEV (reference sequence). Trimming at V came to 5 bases and at J to 4 bases, leaving 8 bases not matched to a gene. The CDR3 has 14 amino acids. The CDR3 here is CASSPIWGGYEQYF. The CDR3, as DNA: TGTGCCAGCAGTCCAATTTGGGGGGGATACGAGCAGTACTTC.

CDR3 bases: TGTGCCTGGAGTGCCGAGGTGTGGGGGGACCATGGCTACACCTTC. Translating it yields CAWSAEVWGDHGYTF. The chain has TRBV30 and TRBJ1-2; the D gene is possibly TRBD1 (5 bases). CDR3 length: 15 residues. Germline V gives CDR1 GTSNPN, CDR2 SVGIG (reference sequence). The V end was cut by 1 base, the J end by 6 bases, with 18 bases between.

The chain combines TRBV25-1 with TRBJ1-2; TRBD1 aligns across 7 bases. This CDR3 spans 14 amino acids. The germline gives CDR1 MGHDK, CDR2 SYGVNS. J lost 2 bases, V lost 3 bases, and 3 bases had no gene match. The CDR3 loop reads CASSELQGNYGYTF. The CDR3 coding sequence is TGTGCCAGCAGTGAGTTACAGGGGAACTATGGCTACACCTTC.

This chain uses TRBV6-6 with TRBJ1-5, with TRBD1 as a possible D gene (6 bases). This CDR3 is 15 amino acids long. In germline, CDR1 is MNHNY, CDR2 SVGAGI (reference sequence). Trimming pared 0 bases from V and 8 bases from J, leaving 14 bases between. This CDR3 is CASSYSRDTGEPQHF. The CDR3 bases are TGTGCCAGCAGTTACTCCCGGGACACCGGAGAGCCCCAGCATTTT.

This chain uses TRBV11-3 with TRBJ1-3; D is unresolved. This CDR3 is 13 amino acids long. Trimming pared 5 bases from V and 4 bases from J, leaving 9 bases between. CDR1 is SGHNT and CDR2 is YENEEA in the germline V gene. The chain's CDR3 is CASSRTGGNTIYF. In nucleotides, the CDR3 is TGTGCCAGCAGCCGCACGGGGGGAAACACCATATATTTT.

This chain connects TRBV18 to TRBJ1-4; D is perhaps TRBD1 (6 bases). Trimming left V 6 bases short and J 8 bases short, with 19 bases between. The CDR3 loop spans 15 amino acids. Germline-derived CDR1 and CDR2 are KGHSH and LQKENI. The CDR3 nucleotides read TGTGCCAGCTCCCCTCGCCCAGCGAGGGGGGAAAAACTGTTTTTT. Its translation is CASSPRPARGEKLFF.

This clone was observed a handful of times. This chain uses TRBV18 with TRBJ1-1, with 7 positions matching TRBD1. Trimming removed 5 bases from V and 8 bases from J; junction bases left unmatched: 5. The length of the CDR3 is 12 residues. Germline V gives CDR1 KGHSH, CDR2 LQKENI. The CDR3 DNA is TGTGCCAGCTCAGGCACAGGGGACGAAGCTTTCTTT. Its translation: CASSGTGDEAFF.

The chain is built from TRBV19 and TRBJ1-1, with TRBD1 matching 8 bases. The length of the CDR3 is 16 residues. V gave up 2 bases and J gave up 4 bases; unmatched junction bases: 9. CDR1 is LNHDA and CDR2 is SQIVND in the germline V gene (reference sequence). The CDR3 reads CASSIRSRQGATEAFF. The CDR3, as DNA: TGTGCCAGTAGTATAAGGTCGCGGCAGGGGGCCACTGAAGCTTTCTTT.

Note on this clone: Other DNA sequences in this specimen translate into the identical CDR3. The chain combines TRBV11-2 with TRBJ2-1; the match to TRBD2 covers 12 bases. The junction had 2 bases not matched to a gene; V was cut back by 4 bases and J by 4 bases. Looked up from germline, CDR1 is SGHAT and CDR2 is FQNNGV. This CDR3 comprises 15 residues. For the CDR3, the DNA is TGTGCCAGCAGCTCCCTAGCGGGGGGGTACAATGAGCAGTTCTTC. Protein: CASSSLAGGYNEQFF.

In its sample, this clone was seen once. The genes are TRBV6-2 or TRBV6-3 and TRBJ2-2; D is perhaps TRBD2 (5 bases). V was clipped by 0 bases and J by 0 bases, with 11 bases between them. The CDR3 sequence is 17 residues long. CDR1 is MNHEY, CDR2 SVGEGT, per germline. CDR3 nucleotide sequence: TGTGCCAGCAGTTACTCAAGGAGGAACGCGAACACCGGGGAGCTGTTTTTT. Protein sequence: CASSYSRRNANTGELFF.

This chain joins TRBV19 and TRBJ2-1; TRBD1 might be the D (5 bases). This CDR3 spans 16 amino acids. Between the trimmed V and J ends, which lost 6 bases and 0 bases, there was a span of 15 bases. Germline CDR1 is LNHDA and CDR2 is SQIVND (reference sequence). CDR3 bases: TGTGCCAGTAGCCACTGGACATCTAGCTCCTACAATGAGCAGTTCTTC. Translated, it gives CASSHWTSSSYNEQFF.

The chain combines TRBV10-1 with TRBJ2-7; 7 bases line up with TRBD2. Germline V gene sequence: CDR1 WNHNN, CDR2 SYGVQD (reference sequence). There are 17 residues in the CDR3. The V segment lost 3 bases and the J segment 3 bases; nucleotides outside the gene matches: 14. The CDR3, as DNA: TGCGCCAGCAGTGACTCGGGGGGAGATCCCGGAGACTACGAGCAGTACTTC. Protein sequence: CASSDSGGDPGDYEQYF.